Listed below are T cell receptor beta chains from one sample, sequenced in a study of early T cells in non-severe SARS-CoV-2 infection. Each CDR3 protein gets one entry after TCRdb re-called the 5' RACE reads with MiXCR. The sample shows around 44,000 distinct CDR3 sequences, approximately 9.8% of them seen only once. Source material: whole blood. The receptor source for this set is an adult who was a healthcare worker with PCR-confirmed SARS-CoV-2 infection or an uninfected control (not recorded which). Both conserved end residues are part of each CDR3. The order of the fields is V gene, J gene, CDR3 protein.

TRBV7-9,TRBJ2-7,CASSAPRTAAYEQYF
TRBV20-1,TRBJ2-1,CSAGETYYNEQFF
TRBV18,TRBJ2-7,CASSLVGGEQYF
TRBV7-9,TRBJ2-7,CASSFQGVDEQYF
TRBV2,TRBJ1-2,CASRGSGYTF
TRBV11-2,TRBJ1-5,CASSLDPSYQPQHF
TRBV7-2,TRBJ2-3,CASSRRIGGGEGTDTQYF
TRBV7-9,TRBJ1-1,CASRNSGGPEAFF
TRBV29-1,TRBJ2-2,CSGARGTSSGELFF
TRBV5-6,TRBJ1-2,CASSFSLVGPYNYGYTF
TRBV6-2/TRBV6-3,TRBJ2-7,CASNDRGRSYEQYF
TRBV2,TRBJ1-1,CASSVGLNTEAFF
TRBV20-1,TRBJ1-5,CSAPPRTGYNQPQHF
TRBV20-1,TRBJ2-7,CSARDTRSSYEQYF
TRBV4-2,TRBJ2-3,CASSQDGGDTQYF
TRBV7-2,TRBJ2-1,CASSHESSYNEQFF
TRBV3-1,TRBJ1-1,CASSPSGGTEAFF
TRBV6-5,TRBJ2-6,CASSYRGLRSGANVLTF
TRBV7-2,TRBJ2-1,CASSQRSPSSGRGNEQFF
TRBV7-7,TRBJ2-7,CASSFSSDRGGNEQYF
TRBV7-9,TRBJ2-1,CASSPGGTSDYNEQFF
TRBV29-1,TRBJ1-2,CSVSTGGYGYTF
TRBV30,TRBJ2-3,CAWIDADTQYF
TRBV10-3,TRBJ2-5,CAISELSGEETQYF
TRBV29-1,TRBJ2-2,CSVPGLAGSITAGELFF
TRBV4-1,TRBJ2-3,CASSTRLAGGGDTQYF
TRBV20-1,TRBJ2-3,CSASRSGPDTQYF
TRBV4-1,TRBJ2-3,CASKGAGGRTDTQYF
TRBV6-6,TRBJ2-2,CASSYSTGLGANTGELFF
TRBV5-4,TRBJ2-5,CASSLAPTLQETQYF
TRBV30,TRBJ2-3,CAWSGDPKNTDTQYF
TRBV27,TRBJ2-2,CASSLTSGRASENTGELFF
TRBV7-6,TRBJ1-2,CASSPGGVVDGYTF
TRBV3-1,TRBJ2-3,CASSPRSQREDADTQYF
TRBV5-1,TRBJ1-2,CASSLEWENYGYTF
TRBV7-3,TRBJ1-6,CASSLTGGPGSPLHF
TRBV7-9,TRBJ2-1,CASSLSFHEQFF
TRBV28,TRBJ1-2,CASSWGASGYTF
TRBV29-1,TRBJ2-1,CSVVLAGGWNEQFF
TRBV24-1,TRBJ2-1,CATSDTSGKSYNEQFF
TRBV18,TRBJ1-5,CASSPLSRAEQPQHF
TRBV28,TRBJ1-5,CATQLQGNQPQHF
TRBV21-1,TRBJ2-7,CASSRSRDRVGAYEQYF
TRBV20-1,TRBJ2-3,CSAGGYGTSGSTDTQYF